Each of the 8 T cell receptor beta chains below was sequenced from the same sample in a study of T-cell reconstitution after alpha-beta-depleted transplantation in children. Unique molecular identifiers tagged the TCRbeta library. Each CDR3 protein gets one entry after TCRdb re-called the PCR reads with MiXCR. Of around 580,000 distinct CDR3 sequences listed, roughly 27% are singletons. The sample consisted of PBMCs, taken before TCRalphabeta/CD19-depleted stem cell transplant. These receptors all stem from a boy under three years old with Wiskott-Aldrich syndrome, due to receive a stem cell transplant.

The table lists this clonotype with a few counts. The V gene is TRBV12-3 or TRBV12-4, the J gene TRBJ2-2, with TRBD1 matching 8 bases. Unmatched junction bases numbered 8, after V lost 7 bases and J lost 7 bases. The CDR3 sequence is 14 residues long. CDR3 sequence: CASKRTGKIGELFF. The CDR3 nucleotides read TGTGCCAGCAAGAGGACAGGGAAAATCGGGGAGCTGTTTTTT.

This clonotype has more than one count but fewer than ten. The rearrangement links TRBV7-2 to TRBJ1-5, with D unresolved. The germline CDR1 and CDR2 sequences are SGHTA and FQGNSA. V lost 0 bases and J lost 7, with 7 bases in between. The CDR3 is made up of 13 amino acids. The CDR3 reads CASSLALIQPQHF. The DNA for the CDR3 is TGTGCCAGCAGCTTAGCGCTAATCCAGCCCCAGCATTTT. Variable domain in full (rest from reference TRBV7-2 and TRBJ1-5): GAGVSQSPSNKVTEKGKDVELRCDPISGHTALYWYRQSLGQGLEFLIYFQGNSAPDKSGLPSDRFSAERTGGSVSTLTIQRTQQEDSAVYLCASSLALIQPQHFGDGTRLSIL.

The rearrangement links TRBV9 to TRBJ2-3; the match to TRBD2 covers 9 bases. The ends lost 1 base at V and 0 bases at J; junction bases unmatched: 15. CDR1 SGDLS and CDR2 YYNGEE come from the germline V gene. The length of the CDR3 is 20 residues. CDR3 protein: CASSVFPSTSGEESTDTQYF. The CDR3 DNA reads as TGTGCCAGCAGCGTATTCCCCTCGACTAGCGGAGAGGAAAGCACAGATACGCAGTATTTT.

This clonotype was seen just once. The chain has TRBV7-8 and TRBJ1-4, with a tentative D call TRBD1 (6 bases). The V gene's germline CDR1 is SGHVS and CDR2 FQNEAQ. This CDR3 comprises 13 residues. Trimming stripped 9 bases from V and 5 bases from J, with 13 bases between. Here the CDR3 DNA reads TGTGCCAGTCGGACAGTGAGGAATGAAAAACTGTTTTTT. Protein: CASRTVRNEKLFF.

The V call is TRBV21-1, the J call TRBJ2-7. TRBV21-1 is recorded as a pseudogene. The CDR3 extends over 15 amino acids. CDR3 coding DNA: TGTGCCAGCAGCAAAGCGGCGGCAGCTTCCTACGAGCAGTACTTC. Protein product: CASSKAAAASYEQYF.

V usage is TRBV12-3 or TRBV12-4 and J usage is TRBJ2-1; the match to TRBD2 covers 12 bases. This CDR3 has 20 amino acids. The V segment lost 3 bases and the J segment 2 bases; nucleotides outside the gene matches: 14. Here the CDR3 DNA reads TGTGCCAGCAGTTTCTATTCTTGGGCTAGCGGGAGGGCCACCTACAATGAGCAGTTCTTC. Protein product: CASSFYSWASGRATYNEQFF.

The CDR3, as DNA: TGCGCCAGCAGCTTACTAGCGGGAGGACCTCCCTACAATGAGCAGTTCTTC. This translates into CASSLLAGGPPYNEQFF. The rearrangement uses TRBV5-1 and TRBJ2-1; 12 bases line up with TRBD2. J was trimmed by 2 bases and V by 2 bases; bases with no gene match: 5. The CDR3 loop spans 17 amino acids. Germline lookup yields CDR1 SGHRS and CDR2 YFSETQ.

The chain combines TRBV15 with TRBJ2-7; D may match TRBD1 or TRBD2 (5 bases each). V lost 3 bases to trimming and J lost 2 bases, with 11 bases between them. Germline assignment: CDR1 LNHNV and CDR2 YYDKDF (reference sequence). CDR3 size: 14 residues. The CDR3 protein is CATSRGERAYEQYF. The DNA of the CDR3 is TGTGCCACCAGCAGGGGGGAGAGAGCCTACGAGCAGTACTTC. The full variable domain, with the rest looked up from reference TRBV15 and TRBJ2-7, is DAMVIQNPRYQVTQFGKPVTLSCSQTLNHNVMYWYQQKSSQAPKLLFHYYDKDFNNEADTPDNFQSRRPNTSFCFLDIRSPGLGDTAMYLCATSRGERAYEQYFGPGTRLTVT.